This TCR beta chain was identified in a study of cytomegalovirus exposure and HLA in healthy donors. Regarding the study as a whole: The CMV antigen specificity of a few CMV-associated chains was confirmed through in vitro analysis. Evidence from a later analysis indicated that most CMV-associated TCR beta chains looked HLA-restricted. Later analysis suggested links between common viral pathogens and several top significant clusters.

Comment on this clone: Antigen unknown.

The PCR had 60 Vbeta and 13 Jbeta primers. TCRdb's copy holds only in-frame clones and misses some; the assay was immunoSEQ multiplex PCR. This table has more than 85,000 clones, around a tenth appearing once. This CDR3 has 16 residues. Per the germline V gene, CDR1 is SGHRS and CDR2 is YFSETQ. Trimming cost V 4 bases and J 1 base; bases outside gene matches: 4. Donors sampled were nominally healthy, though unrecorded immune exposures were likely. Sequenced input: PBMCs. V and J are TRBV5-1 and TRBJ2-3; 12 bases are a match to TRBD2. The sequence came from a man aged 50-59 years in good health and CMV-seropositive. CDR3 loop: CASSHASGRGTDTQYF. CDR3 DNA: TGCGCCAGCAGCCACGCTAGCGGGAGGGGCACAGATACGCAGTATTTT.